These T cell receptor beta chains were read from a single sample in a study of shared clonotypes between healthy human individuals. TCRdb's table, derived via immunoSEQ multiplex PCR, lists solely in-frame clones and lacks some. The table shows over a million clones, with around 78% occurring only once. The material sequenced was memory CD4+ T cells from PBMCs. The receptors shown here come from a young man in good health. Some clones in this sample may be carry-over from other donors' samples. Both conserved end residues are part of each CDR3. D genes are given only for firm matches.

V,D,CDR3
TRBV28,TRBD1,CASRRQGADTQYF
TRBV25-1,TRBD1,CATATGGKTQYF
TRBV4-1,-,CASSQAVGEQYF
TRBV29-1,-,CSVGGFNYGYTF
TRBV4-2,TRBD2,CASSQVSGGNQETQYF
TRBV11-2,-,CASSLSVAEGVEKLFF
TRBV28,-,CASTLSGQPVNQPQHF
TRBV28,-,CASSFSMDWGPYEQYF
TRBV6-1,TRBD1,CASREDRAGETQYF
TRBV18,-,CASSAGGSVEQYF
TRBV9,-,CASTSSAPGELFF
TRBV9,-,CASSVLAEAYEQYF
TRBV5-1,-,CASSLVTGGASSYNEQFF
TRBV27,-,CASRNGPYNEKLFF
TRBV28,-,CASSLLGTAISGNTIYF
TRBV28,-,CASRPGGARTNYGYTF
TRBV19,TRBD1,CASSIGGQYEQYF
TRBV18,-,CASSPTGNNQPQHF
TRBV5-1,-,CASSLLTWDTFGAFF
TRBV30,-,CAWRPQGYGYTF
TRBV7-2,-,CASSLAGGGIDTQYF
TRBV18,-,CASSPLRGRKDYEQYF
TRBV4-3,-,CASSQDLGKGTGELFF
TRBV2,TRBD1,CASSQGAPNTEAFF
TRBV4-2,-,CASSPSNVPYNEQFF
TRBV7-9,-,CASSLVSGTVSGNTIYF
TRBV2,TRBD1,CASTRQGPNTIYF
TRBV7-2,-,CASSSGGGYEQYF
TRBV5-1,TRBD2,CASSLAGGAEYNEQFF
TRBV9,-,CASSVQGTDTQYF
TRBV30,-,CAWSLGGWNRPTGELFF
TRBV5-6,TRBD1,CASSLPGQGGEQYF
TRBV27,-,CASSPQTGFSYNEQFF
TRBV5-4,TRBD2,CASSQSGGQPGELFF
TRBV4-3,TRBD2,CASRYGTSSYEQYF
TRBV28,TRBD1,CASSPLGQGPYGYTF
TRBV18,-,CASSVRSTENTEAFF
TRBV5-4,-,CASSRPGPRSTDTQYF
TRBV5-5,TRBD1,CASSPFNGQGRGTEAFF
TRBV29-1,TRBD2,CSVESGSETQYF
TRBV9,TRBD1,CASSARQGTPEKLFF
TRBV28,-,CASSSEAKDGTQYF
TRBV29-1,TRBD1,CSAGGMEQPQHF
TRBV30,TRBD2,CAWSKGGREHIQYF
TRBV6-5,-,CASSSSVGYFTEAFF
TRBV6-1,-,CASSAERETQYF
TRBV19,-,CASNPNHGPANEQFF
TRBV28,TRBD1,CASSPRQGKYEQYF
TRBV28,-,CASSLDGLGHYGYTF
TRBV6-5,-,CASSYGRQPNTGELFF
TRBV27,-,CAMRTAEGNQPQHF
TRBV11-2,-,CASSLVGTQLREQYF
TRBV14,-,CASSTIWAREQYF